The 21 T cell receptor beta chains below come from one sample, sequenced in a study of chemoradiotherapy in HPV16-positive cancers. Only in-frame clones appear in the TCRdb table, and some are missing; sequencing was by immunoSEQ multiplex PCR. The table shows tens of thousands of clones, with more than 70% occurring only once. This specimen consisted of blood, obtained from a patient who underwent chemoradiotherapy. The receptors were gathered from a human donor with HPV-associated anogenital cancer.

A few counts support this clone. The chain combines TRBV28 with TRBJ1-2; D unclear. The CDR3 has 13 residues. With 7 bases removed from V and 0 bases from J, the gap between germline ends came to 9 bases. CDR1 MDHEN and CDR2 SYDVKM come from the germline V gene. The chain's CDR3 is CASKTEPNYGYTF. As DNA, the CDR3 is TGTGCCAGCAAGACGGAACCTAACTATGGCTACACCTTC.

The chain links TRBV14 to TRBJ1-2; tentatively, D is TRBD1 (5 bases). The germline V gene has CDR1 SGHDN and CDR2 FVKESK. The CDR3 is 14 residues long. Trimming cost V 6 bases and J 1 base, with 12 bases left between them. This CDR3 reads CASSPRGLNYGYTF. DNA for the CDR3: TGTGCCAGCAGTCCGCGGGGACTTAACTATGGCTACACCTTC. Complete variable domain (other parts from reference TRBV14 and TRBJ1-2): EAGVTQFPSHSVIEKGQTVTLRCDPISGHDNLYWYRRVMGKEIKFLLHFVKESKQDESGMPNNRFLAERTGGTYSTLKVQPAELEDSGVYFCASSPRGLNYGYTFGSGTRLTVV.

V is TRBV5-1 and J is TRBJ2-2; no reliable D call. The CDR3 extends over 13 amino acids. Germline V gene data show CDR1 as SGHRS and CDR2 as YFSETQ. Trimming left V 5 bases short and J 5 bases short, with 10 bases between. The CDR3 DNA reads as TGCGCCAGCAGTCCGGACGGGACCGGGGAGCTGTTTTTT. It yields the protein CASSPDGTGELFF.

CDR3 loop: CASTPGEQYF. The CDR3 DNA is TGTGCCAGCACCCCCGGCGAGCAGTACTTC. The rearrangement joins TRBV6-6 to TRBJ2-7; D call uncertain. Germline loops: CDR1 MNHNY, CDR2 SVGAGI (reference sequence). The length of the CDR3 is 10 residues. Deletions cut 7 bases from V and 6 bases from J, with 7 bases between.

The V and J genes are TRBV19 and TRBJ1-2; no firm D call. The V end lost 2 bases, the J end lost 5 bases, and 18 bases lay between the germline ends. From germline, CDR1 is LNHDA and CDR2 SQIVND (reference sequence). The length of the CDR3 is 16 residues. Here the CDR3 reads CASSIYEGYGEYGYTF. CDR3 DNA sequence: TGTGCCAGTAGTATATACGAGGGATACGGGGAATATGGCTACACCTTC. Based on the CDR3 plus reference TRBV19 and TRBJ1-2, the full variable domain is DGGITQSPKYLFRKEGQNVTLSCEQNLNHDAMYWYRQDPGQGLRLIYYSQIVNDFQKGDIAEGYSVSREKKESFPLTVTSAQKNPTAFYLCASSIYEGYGEYGYTFGSGTRLTVV.

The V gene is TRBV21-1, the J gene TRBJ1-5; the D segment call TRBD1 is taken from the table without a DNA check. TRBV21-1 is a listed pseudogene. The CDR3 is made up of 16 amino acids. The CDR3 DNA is TGTGCCAGCAGCAAAGCGCTCAGGAAGGGCAATCAGCCCCAGCATTTT. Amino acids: CASSKALRKGNQPQHF.

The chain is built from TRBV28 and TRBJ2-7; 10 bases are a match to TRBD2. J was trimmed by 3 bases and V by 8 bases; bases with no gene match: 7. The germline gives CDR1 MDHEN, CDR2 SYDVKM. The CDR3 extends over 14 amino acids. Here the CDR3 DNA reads TGTGCCAGCTCACGACTAGCGGGTGACTACGAGCAGTACTTC. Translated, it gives CASSRLAGDYEQYF.

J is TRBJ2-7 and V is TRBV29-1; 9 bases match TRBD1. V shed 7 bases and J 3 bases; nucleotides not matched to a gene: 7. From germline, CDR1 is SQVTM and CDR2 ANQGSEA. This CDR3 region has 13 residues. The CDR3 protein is CSGSRGQGYEQYF. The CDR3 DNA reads TGCAGCGGCTCAAGGGGACAGGGCTACGAGCAGTACTTC.

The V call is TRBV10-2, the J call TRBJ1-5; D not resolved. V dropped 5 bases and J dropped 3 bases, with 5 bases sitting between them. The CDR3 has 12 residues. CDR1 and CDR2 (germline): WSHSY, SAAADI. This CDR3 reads CASSPYNQPQHF. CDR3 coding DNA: TGCGCCAGCAGTCCTTACAATCAGCCCCAGCATTTT.

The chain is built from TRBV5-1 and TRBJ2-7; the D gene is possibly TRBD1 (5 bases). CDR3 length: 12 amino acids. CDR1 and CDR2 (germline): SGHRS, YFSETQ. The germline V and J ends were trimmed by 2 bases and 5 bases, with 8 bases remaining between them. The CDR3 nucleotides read TGCGCCAGCAGCTTAGAAGGGGACGAGCAGTACTTC. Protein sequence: CASSLEGDEQYF.

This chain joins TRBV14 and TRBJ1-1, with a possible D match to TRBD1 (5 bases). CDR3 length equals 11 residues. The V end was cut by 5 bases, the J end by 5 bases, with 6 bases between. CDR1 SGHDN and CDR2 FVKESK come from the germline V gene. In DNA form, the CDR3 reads TGTGCCAGCAGCTGGGGGACTGAAGCTTTCTTT. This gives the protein CASSWGTEAFF.

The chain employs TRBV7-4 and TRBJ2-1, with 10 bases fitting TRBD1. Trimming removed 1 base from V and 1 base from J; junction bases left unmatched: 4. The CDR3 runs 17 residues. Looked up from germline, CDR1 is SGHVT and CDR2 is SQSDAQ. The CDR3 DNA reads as TGTGCCAGCAGCTTAGTGGGGGACAGGGGTTCCTACAATGAGCAGTTCTTC. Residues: CASSLVGDRGSYNEQFF.

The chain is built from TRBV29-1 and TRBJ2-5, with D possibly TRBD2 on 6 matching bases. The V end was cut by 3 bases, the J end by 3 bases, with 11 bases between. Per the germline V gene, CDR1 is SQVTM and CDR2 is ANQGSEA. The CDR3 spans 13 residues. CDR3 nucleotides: TGCAGCGTTGATTGGGCTAGCGAAGAGACCCAGTACTTC. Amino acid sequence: CSVDWASEETQYF.

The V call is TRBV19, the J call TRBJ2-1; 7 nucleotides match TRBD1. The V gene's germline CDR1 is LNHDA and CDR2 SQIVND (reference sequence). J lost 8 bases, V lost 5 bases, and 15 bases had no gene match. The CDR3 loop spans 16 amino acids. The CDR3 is CASSLGGRTYRDEQFF. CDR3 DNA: TGTGCCAGTAGTTTAGGGGGCAGAACCTATCGTGATGAGCAGTTCTTC.

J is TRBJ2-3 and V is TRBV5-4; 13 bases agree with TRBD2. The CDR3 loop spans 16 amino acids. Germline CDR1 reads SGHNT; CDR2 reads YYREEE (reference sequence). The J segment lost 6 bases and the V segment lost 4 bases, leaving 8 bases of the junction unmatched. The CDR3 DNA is TGTGCCAGCAGCCGGACTAGCGGGGGATTGTCGGATACGCAGTATTTT. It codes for CASSRTSGGLSDTQYF.

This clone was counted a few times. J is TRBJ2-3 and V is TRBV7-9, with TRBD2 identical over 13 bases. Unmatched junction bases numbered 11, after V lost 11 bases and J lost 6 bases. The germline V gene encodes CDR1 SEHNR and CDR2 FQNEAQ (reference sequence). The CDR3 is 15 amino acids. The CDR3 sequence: CAAPGLAGTADTQYF. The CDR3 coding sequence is TGTGCCGCCCCGGGACTAGCGGGAACCGCCGATACGCAGTATTTT.

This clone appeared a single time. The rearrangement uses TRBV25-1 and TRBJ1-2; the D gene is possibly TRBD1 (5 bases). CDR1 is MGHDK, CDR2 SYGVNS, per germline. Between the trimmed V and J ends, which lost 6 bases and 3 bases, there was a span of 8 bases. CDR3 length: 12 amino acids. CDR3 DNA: TGTGCCAGCAGAGAGACAGACTATGGCTACACCTTC. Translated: CASRETDYGYTF.

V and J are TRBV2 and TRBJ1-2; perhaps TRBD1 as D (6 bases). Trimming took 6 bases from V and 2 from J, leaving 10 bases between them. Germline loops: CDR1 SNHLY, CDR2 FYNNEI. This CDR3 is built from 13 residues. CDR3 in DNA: TGTGCCAGCAGAGCGACAGGCAACTATGGCTACACCTTC. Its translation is CASRATGNYGYTF. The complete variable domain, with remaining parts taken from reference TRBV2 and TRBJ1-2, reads EPEVTQTPSHQVTQMGQEVILRCVPISNHLYFYWYRQILGQKVEFLVSFYNNEISEKSEIFDDQFSVERPDGSNFTLKIRSTKLEDSAMYFCASRATGNYGYTFGSGTRLTVV.

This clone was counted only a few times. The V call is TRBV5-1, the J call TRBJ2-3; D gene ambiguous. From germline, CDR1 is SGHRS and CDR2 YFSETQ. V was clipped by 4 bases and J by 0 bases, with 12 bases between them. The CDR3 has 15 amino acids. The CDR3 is CASSPPLQSTDTQYF. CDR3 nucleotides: TGCGCCAGCAGCCCCCCCCTACAAAGCACAGATACGCAGTATTTT.

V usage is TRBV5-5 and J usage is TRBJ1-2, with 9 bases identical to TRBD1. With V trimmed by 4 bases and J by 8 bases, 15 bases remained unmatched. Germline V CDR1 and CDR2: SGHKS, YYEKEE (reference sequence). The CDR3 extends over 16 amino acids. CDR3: CASSLGAGTGSWGYTF. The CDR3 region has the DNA TGTGCCAGCAGCCTTGGCGCCGGGACAGGGTCATGGGGCTACACCTTC.

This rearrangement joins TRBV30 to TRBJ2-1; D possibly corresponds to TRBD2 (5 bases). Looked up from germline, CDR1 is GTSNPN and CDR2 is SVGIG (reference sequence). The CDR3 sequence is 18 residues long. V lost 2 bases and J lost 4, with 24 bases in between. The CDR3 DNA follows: TGTGCCTGGAGTCAATGGTCCCTGAGGGTTGGGTCTTACAATGAGCAGTTCTTC. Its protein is CAWSQWSLRVGSYNEQFF. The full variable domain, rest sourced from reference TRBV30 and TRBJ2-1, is SQTIHQWPATLVQPVGSPLSLECTVEGTSNPNLYWYRQAAGRGLQLLFYSVGIGQISSEVPQNLSASRPQDRQFILSSKKLLLSDSGFYLCAWSQWSLRVGSYNEQFFGPGTRLTVL.